The present T cell receptor beta chain was sequenced within a study of vaccination and CD4 T cells after COVID-19. The wider study: Control cultures were given a CEFX pool, an HIV-1 Nef pool, or no peptide. Study-level points and caveats: In convalescent patients, 304 of 307 vaccine-specific clones were spike mono-reactive.

This clonotype was seen more than once but under ten times. Antigen: not known. Indicated treatment: roughly 10-day PBMC culture with coronavirus spike peptide pools or control peptides (ViraFEST assay). Cultured CD4+ T cell DNA was sequenced using the Oncomine TCR Beta short-read assay. TCRdb processed the PCR reads anew with MiXCR; each CDR3 protein has one entry. The table shows around 17,000 distinct CDR3 sequences, with less than 45% occurring only once. The CDR3 extends over 16 amino acids. Trimming shortened V by 1 base and J by 0 bases, and 10 bases separated the two germline ends. Germline-derived CDR1 and CDR2 are LNHNV and YYDKDF (reference sequence).

The chain uses TRBV15 and TRBJ2-1; D perhaps matches TRBD2 (6 bases). The material was CD4+ T cells from blood, cultured in vitro, obtained before SARS-CoV-2 vaccination. The receptor's source is a human donor who received a COVID-19 vaccine. The CDR3 protein is CATSRVRGISYNEQFF. The CDR3 DNA reads as TGTGCCACCAGCAGAGTACGGGGGATCTCCTACAATGAGCAGTTCTTC.